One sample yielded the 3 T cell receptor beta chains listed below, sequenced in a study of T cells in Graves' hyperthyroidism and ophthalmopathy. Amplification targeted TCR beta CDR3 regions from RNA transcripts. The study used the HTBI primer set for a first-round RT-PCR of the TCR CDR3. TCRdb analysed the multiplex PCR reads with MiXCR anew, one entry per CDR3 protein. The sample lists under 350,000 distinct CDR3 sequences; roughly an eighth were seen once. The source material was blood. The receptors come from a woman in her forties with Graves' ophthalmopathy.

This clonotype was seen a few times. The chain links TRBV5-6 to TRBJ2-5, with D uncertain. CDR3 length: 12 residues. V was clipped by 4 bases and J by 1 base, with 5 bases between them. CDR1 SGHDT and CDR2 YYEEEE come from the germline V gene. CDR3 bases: TGTGCCAGCAGCCAAAGCCAAGAGACCCAGTACTTC. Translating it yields CASSQSQETQYF.

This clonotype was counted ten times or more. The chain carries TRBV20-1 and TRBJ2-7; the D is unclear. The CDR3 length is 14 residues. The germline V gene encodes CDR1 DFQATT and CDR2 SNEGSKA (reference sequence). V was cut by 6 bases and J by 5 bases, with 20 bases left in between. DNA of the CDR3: TGCAGTGCCCTCTCCCTCAGGAGAGAACACGAGCAGTACTTC. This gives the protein CSALSLRREHEQYF.

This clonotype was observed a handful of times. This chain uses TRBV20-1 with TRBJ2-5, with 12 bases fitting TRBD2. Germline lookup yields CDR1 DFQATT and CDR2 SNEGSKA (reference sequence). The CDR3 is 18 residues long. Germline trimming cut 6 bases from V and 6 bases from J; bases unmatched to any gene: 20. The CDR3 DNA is TGCAGTGCAGACGACAGGGGGCTGACTAGCGGGAGTCGAAAGACCCAGTACTTC. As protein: CSADDRGLTSGSRKTQYF.